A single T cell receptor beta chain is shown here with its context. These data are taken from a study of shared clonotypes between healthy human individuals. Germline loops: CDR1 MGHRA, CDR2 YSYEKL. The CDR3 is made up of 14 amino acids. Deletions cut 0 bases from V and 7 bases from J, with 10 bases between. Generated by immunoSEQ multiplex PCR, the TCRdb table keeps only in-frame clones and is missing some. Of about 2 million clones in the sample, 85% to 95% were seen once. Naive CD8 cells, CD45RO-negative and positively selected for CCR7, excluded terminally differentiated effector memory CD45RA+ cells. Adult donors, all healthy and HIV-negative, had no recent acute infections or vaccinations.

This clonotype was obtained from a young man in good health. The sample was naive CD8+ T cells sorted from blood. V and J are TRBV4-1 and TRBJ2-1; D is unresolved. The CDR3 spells CASSQDGPSNEQFF. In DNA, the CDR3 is TGCGCCAGCAGCCAAGATGGTCCTAGTAATGAGCAGTTCTTC.